This section outlines one T cell receptor (beta chain) sequence together with its context. The germline gives CDR1 MNHNY, CDR2 SVGAGI (reference sequence). Deletions cut 5 bases from V and 6 bases from J, with 11 bases between. CDR3 length: 12 residues. The sample comes from a study of OX40 agonist ivuxolimab in advanced cancers. Study context: Participants could have had prior anti-PD-1, anti-PD-L1 or anti-CTLA-4 therapy, and around 40% had some.

The table came from immunoSEQ multiplex PCR; TCRdb's copy has only in-frame clones and leaves some out. The table records about 140,000 clones, about nine tenths of them present only once. This sequence was found in an adult with an advanced solid tumor such as melanoma, head and neck, liver or kidney cancer. V and J are TRBV6-6 and TRBJ2-7, with D possibly TRBD1 on 5 matching bases. The material was CD4+ or CD8+ T cells sorted from blood, obtained in a trial of the OX40 agonist ivuxolimab. In DNA form, the CDR3 reads TGTGCCAGCAGTCCCCCAGGGCCCGAGCAGTACTTC. Its protein is CASSPPGPEQYF.